These T cell receptor beta chains were read from a single sample in a study of blood T cell repertoires in COVID-19. Here immunoSEQ multiplex PCR was the method, and the copy in TCRdb shows in-frame clones only, minus some. The sample has more than 300,000 clones, approximately 88% seen once. Specimen: peripheral blood. Every receptor here comes from a woman in her thirties with COVID-19, enrolled during active disease. Both conserved end residues are trimmed from each CDR3.

TRBV6-5 ASSYSRGPTNEKLF
TRBV30 AYDSGTGDYNEQF
TRBV19 ASSIGQAIPSRGYT
TRBV19 ASSIVGNNEQF
TRBV19 ASSADRGRSPLH
TRBV11-2 ASTPGFPYEQY
TRBV2 ASQGQGFNEQY
TRBV7-3 ASSLSVSDTQY
TRBV6-6 ASSSPGQGDGNTIY
TRBV25-1 ASRGGKEKLF
TRBV5-1 ASSDGVPGANVLT
TRBV2 ASTRGLQETQY
TRBV2 ASSAGQFEAF
TRBV4-2 ASSQVTGGADQPQH
TRBV27 ASSPNPSGANVLT
TRBV28 ASRPGTGGQKLF
TRBV7-9 ASRLLRDRGSEAF
TRBV6-6 ASSYGGSSNQPQH
TRBV5-6 ASSVSLNEKLF
TRBV29-1 SVSGVYGYT
TRBV28 ASRATGVGTYGYT
TRBV19 ASREGSRGQRGGQPQH
TRBV2 ASSGDRGRGNQPQH
TRBV5-4 ASSFGTGPGEKLF
TRBV5-8 ASLLNRGDYGYT
TRBV5-1 ASSLEAVLRTDTQY